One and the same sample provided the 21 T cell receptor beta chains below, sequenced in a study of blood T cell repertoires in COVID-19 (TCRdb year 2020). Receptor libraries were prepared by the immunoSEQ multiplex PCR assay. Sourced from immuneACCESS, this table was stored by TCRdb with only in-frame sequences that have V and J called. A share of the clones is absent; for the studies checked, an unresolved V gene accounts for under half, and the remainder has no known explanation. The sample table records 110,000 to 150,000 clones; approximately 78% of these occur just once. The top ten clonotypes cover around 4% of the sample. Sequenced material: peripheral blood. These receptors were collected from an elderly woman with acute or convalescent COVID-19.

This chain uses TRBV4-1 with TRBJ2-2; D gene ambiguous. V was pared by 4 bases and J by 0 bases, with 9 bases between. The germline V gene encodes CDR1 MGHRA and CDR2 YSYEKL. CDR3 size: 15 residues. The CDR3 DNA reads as TGCGCCAGCAGCCCGCGGCGACCGAACACCGGGGAGCTGTTTTTT. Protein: CASSPRRPNTGELFF.

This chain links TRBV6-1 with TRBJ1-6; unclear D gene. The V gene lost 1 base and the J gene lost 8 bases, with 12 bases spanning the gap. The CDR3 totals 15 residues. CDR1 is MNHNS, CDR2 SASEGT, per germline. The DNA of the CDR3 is TGTGCCAGCAGTGAAGGGGCGCCCTCTTATTCACCCCTCCACTTT. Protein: CASSEGAPSYSPLHF.

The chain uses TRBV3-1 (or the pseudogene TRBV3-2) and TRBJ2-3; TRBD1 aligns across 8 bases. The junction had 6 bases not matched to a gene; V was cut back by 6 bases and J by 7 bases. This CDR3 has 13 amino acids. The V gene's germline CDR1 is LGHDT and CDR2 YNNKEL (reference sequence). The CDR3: CASRLGQGHTQYF. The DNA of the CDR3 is TGTGCCAGCAGACTTGGACAGGGACATACGCAGTATTTT.

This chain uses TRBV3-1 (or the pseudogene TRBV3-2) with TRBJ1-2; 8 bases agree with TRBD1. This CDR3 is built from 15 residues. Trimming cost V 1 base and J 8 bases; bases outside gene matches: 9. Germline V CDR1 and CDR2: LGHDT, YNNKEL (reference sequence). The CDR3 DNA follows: TGTGCCAGCAGCCAAGCCACAGGACAGGGCAACGGCTACACCTTC. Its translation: CASSQATGQGNGYTF.

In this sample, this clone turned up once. CDR3 nucleotides: TGTGCCAGCAGCTCGAGGAAGGGGACAGGAGGTGAAAAACTGTTTTTT. Translated: CASSSRKGTGGEKLFF. The rearrangement joins TRBV5-8 to TRBJ1-4; 8 positions match TRBD1. CDR3 length equals 16 residues. CDR1 and CDR2 from the germline V gene are SGHTS and YDEGEE. Losses at the gene ends were 3 bases for V and 7 bases for J; bases not matched to a gene: 11. The variable domain in full, with the rest retrieved from reference TRBV5-8 and TRBJ1-4, is EAGVTQSPTHLIKTRGQQATLRCSPISGHTSVYWYQQALGLGLQFLLWYDEGEERNRGNFPPRFSGRQFPNYSSELNVNALELEDSALYLCASSSRKGTGGEKLFFGSGTQLSVL.

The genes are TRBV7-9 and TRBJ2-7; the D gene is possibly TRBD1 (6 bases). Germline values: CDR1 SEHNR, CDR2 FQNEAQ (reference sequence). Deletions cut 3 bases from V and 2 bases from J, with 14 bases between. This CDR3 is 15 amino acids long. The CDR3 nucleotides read TGTGCCAGCAGCTTTTCCACAGGGCCAGCCTACGAGCAGTACTTC. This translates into CASSFSTGPAYEQYF.

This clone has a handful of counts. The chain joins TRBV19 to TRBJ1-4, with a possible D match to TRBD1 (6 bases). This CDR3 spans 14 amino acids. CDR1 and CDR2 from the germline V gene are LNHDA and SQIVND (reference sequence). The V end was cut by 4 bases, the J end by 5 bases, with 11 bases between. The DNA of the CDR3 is TGTGCCAGTAGTAGGACAGCGAACAATGAAAAACTGTTTTTT. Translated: CASSRTANNEKLFF.

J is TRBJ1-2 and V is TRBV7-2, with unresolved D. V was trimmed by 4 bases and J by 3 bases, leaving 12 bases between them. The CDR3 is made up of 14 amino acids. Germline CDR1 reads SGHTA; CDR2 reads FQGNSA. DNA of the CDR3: TGTGCCAGCAGCTCTTCCAGGCGTTACTATGGCTACACCTTC. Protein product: CASSSSRRYYGYTF.

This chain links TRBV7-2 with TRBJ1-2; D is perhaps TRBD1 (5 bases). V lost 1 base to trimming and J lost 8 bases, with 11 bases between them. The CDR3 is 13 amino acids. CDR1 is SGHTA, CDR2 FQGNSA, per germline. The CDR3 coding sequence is TGTGCCAGCAGCTTAGGCCGGGGGGTCGGCTACACCTTC. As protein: CASSLGRGVGYTF. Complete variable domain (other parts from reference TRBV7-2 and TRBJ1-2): GAGVSQSPSNKVTEKGKDVELRCDPISGHTALYWYRQSLGQGLEFLIYFQGNSAPDKSGLPSDRFSAERTGGSVSTLTIQRTQQEDSAVYLCASSLGRGVGYTFGSGTRLTVV.

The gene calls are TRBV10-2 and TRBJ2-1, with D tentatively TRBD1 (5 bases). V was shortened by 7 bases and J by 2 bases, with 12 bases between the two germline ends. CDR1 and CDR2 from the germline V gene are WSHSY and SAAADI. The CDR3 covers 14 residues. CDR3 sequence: CASTADSTYNEQFF. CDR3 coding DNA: TGCGCCAGCACCGCAGACAGTACCTACAATGAGCAGTTCTTC.

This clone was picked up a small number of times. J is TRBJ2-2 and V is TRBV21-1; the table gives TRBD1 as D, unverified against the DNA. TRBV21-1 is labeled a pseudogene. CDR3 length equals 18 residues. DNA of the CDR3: TGTGCCAGCAGCAAAGTAGGACAGGGTGTTCTGAACACCGGGGAGCTGTTTTTT. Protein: CASSKVGQGVLNTGELFF.

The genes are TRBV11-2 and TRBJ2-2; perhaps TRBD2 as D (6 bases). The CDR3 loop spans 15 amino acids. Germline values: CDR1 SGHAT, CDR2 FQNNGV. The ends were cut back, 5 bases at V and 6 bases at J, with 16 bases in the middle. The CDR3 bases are TGTGCCAGCAGCCGACGACTAGATCGGGCCGGGGAGCTGTTTTTT. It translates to CASSRRLDRAGELFF.

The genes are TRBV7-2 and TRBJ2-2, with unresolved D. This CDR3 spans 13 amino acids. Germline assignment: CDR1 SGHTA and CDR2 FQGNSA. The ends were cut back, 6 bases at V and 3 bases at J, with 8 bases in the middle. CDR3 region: CASRPYYTGELFF. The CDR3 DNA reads TGTGCCAGCAGACCGTACTACACCGGGGAGCTGTTTTTT.

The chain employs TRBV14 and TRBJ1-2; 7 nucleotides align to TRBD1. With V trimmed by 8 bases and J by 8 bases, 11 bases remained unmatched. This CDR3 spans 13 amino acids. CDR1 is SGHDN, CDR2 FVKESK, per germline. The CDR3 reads CASSVYRGRGYTF. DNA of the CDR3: TGTGCCAGCTCTGTTTACAGGGGCCGAGGCTACACCTTC.

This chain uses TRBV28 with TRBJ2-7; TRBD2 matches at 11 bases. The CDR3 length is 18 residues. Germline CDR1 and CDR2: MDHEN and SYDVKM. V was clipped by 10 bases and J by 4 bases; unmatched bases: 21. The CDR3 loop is CATSSPTGTSGERYEQYF. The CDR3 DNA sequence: TGTGCCACCAGCAGCCCTACCGGGACTAGCGGAGAGAGGTACGAGCAGTACTTC.

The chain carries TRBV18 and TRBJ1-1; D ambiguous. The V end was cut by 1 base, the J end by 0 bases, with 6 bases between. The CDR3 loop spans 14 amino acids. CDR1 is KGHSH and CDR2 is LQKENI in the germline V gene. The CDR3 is CASSPQQLNTEAFF. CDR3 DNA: TGTGCCAGCTCACCACAACAGTTGAACACTGAAGCTTTCTTT.

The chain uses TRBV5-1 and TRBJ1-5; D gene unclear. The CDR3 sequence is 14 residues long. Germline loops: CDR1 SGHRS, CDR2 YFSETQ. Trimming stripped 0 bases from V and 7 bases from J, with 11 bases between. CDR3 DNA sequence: TGCGCCAGCAGCTTGGGGACTGGAAAGCAGCCCCAGCATTTT. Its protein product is CASSLGTGKQPQHF. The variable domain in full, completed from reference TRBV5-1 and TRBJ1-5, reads KAGVTQTPRYLIKTRGQQVTLSCSPISGHRSVSWYQQTPGQGLQFLFEYFSETQRNKGNFPGRFSGRQFSNSRSEMNVSTLELGDSALYLCASSLGTGKQPQHFGDGTRLSIL.

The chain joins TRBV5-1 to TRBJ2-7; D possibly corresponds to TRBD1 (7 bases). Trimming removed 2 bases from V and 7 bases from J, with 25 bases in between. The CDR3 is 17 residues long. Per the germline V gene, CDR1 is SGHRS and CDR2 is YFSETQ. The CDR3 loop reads CASSFPGQGGALGEQYF. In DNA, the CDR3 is TGCGCCAGCAGCTTCCCCGGCCAGGGGGGCGCCTTGGGGGAGCAGTACTTC.

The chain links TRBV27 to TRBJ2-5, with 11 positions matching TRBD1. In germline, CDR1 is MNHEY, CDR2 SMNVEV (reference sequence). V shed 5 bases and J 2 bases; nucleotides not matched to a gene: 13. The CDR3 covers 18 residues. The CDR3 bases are TGTGCCAGCAGTCCAGCACCCCCCGGGACAGGGGGACAAGAGACCCAGTACTTC. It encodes CASSPAPPGTGGQETQYF.

This CDR3 reads CASSPRHDSYEQYF. In nucleotides, the CDR3 is TGTGCCAGCTCACCACGACACGACTCCTACGAGCAGTACTTC. The chain is built from TRBV18 and TRBJ2-7; D is unclear. V shed 1 base and J shed 0 bases, with 7 bases lying between them. CDR1 and CDR2 (germline): KGHSH, LQKENI. The CDR3 has 14 amino acids.

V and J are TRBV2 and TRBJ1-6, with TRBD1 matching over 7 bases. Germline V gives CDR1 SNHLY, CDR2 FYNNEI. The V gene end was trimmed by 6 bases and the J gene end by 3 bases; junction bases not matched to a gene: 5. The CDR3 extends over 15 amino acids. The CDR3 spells CASSPTGDYNSPLHF. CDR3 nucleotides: TGTGCCAGCAGCCCTACAGGGGACTATAATTCACCCCTCCACTTT.